The source of this T cell receptor (beta chain) is a study of shared clonotypes between healthy human individuals. Splitting the CD4+ cells yielded a CD45RA+ naive subset and a CD45RA-negative memory subset. The table came from immunoSEQ multiplex PCR; TCRdb's copy has only in-frame clones and leaves some out. The sample holds around 1.4 million clones, around 98.5% seen once. The ends were cut back, 0 bases at V and 5 bases at J, with 11 bases in the middle. Looked up from germline, CDR1 is SGHRS and CDR2 is YFSETQ. The CDR3 is 14 amino acids. The J gene is TRBJ2-5, the V gene TRBV5-1; the D gene is possibly TRBD1 (5 bases). This clonotype was sampled from a man younger than 40 in good health. The specimen sequenced was naive CD4+ T cells sorted from blood. Subset meaning: CD45RA+ positively selected. The CDR3 nucleotides are TGCGCCAGCAGCTTGGCTCTCAGGGTGGAGACCCAGTACTTC. It translates to CASSLALRVETQYF.